One and the same sample provided the 23 T cell receptor beta chains below, sequenced in a study of blood T cell repertoires in COVID-19 (dated by TCRdb to the early 2020s). The library was produced with the immunoSEQ multiplex PCR assay. The table was pulled from immuneACCESS by TCRdb, which kept in-frame rearrangements only. Such tables lose some clones; where checked, under half of the loss comes from unresolved V genes, and the rest has no known cause. The sample data list around 380,000 clones, and around 87% of these were observed just once. The leading ten clones occupy about 1.5% of the sample. Sequenced material: PBMCs or T cells enriched from blood (not recorded which). Receptors originate from a man under 40 who had recovered from COVID-19.

V gene TRBV6-2 or TRBV6-3 combines with J gene TRBJ2-5; the match to TRBD2 covers 11 bases. Germline trimming cut 4 bases from V and 5 bases from J; bases unmatched to any gene: 3. CDR1 MNHEY and CDR2 SVGEGT come from the germline V gene. The CDR3 totals 14 residues. CDR3 sequence: CASSSRLAGETQYF. Written as DNA, the CDR3 is TGTGCCAGCAGTTCCAGACTAGCGGGGGAGACCCAGTACTTC.

The chain couples TRBV29-1 to TRBJ1-1, with D perhaps matching TRBD1 (5 bases). This CDR3 has 14 residues. Trimming shortened V by 4 bases and J by 0 bases, and 12 bases separated the two germline ends. Per germline, CDR1 SQVTM and CDR2 ANQGSEA. The CDR3 loop reads CSVARVLMNTEAFF. The DNA for the CDR3 is TGCAGCGTTGCCAGGGTTCTAATGAACACTGAAGCTTTCTTT. Full variable domain (remainder filled in from reference TRBV29-1 and TRBJ1-1): SAVISQKPSRDICQRGTSLTIQCQVDSQVTMMFWYRQQPGQSLTLIATANQGSEATYESGFVIDKFPISRPNLTFSTLTVSNMSPEDSSIYLCSVARVLMNTEAFFGQGTRLTVV.

The chain employs TRBV18 and TRBJ2-7; TRBD1 matches 11 bases. The CDR3 contains 13 residues. V dropped 6 bases and J dropped 4; count of bases not matched to a gene: 2. Germline V gene lookup returns CDR1 KGHSH and CDR2 LQKENI. The CDR3 reads CASSGTGGYEQYF. For the CDR3, the DNA is TGTGCCAGCTCTGGGACAGGGGGGTACGAGCAGTACTTC.

The J gene is TRBJ2-1, the V gene TRBV5-1; 8 bases line up with TRBD2. Germline lookup yields CDR1 SGHRS and CDR2 YFSETQ. The junction had 3 bases not matched to a gene; V was cut back by 0 bases and J by 1 base. The CDR3 consists of 16 residues. The CDR3 region has the DNA TGCGCCAGCAGCTTGGTTAGCGGGGAATCCTACAATGAGCAGTTCTTC. Its translation is CASSLVSGESYNEQFF.

Here the CDR3 reads CASSSGLAETQYF. CDR3 sequence (DNA): TGTGCCAGTAGTTCGGGACTTGCGGAGACCCAGTACTTC. The chain joins TRBV19 to TRBJ2-5, with D possibly TRBD2 on 6 matching bases. The germline gives CDR1 LNHDA, CDR2 SQIVND (reference sequence). Trimming stripped 5 bases from V and 5 bases from J, with 12 bases between. This CDR3 contains 13 residues.

This clone came up once. V and J are TRBV5-1 and TRBJ2-1, with D perhaps matching TRBD2 (6 bases). The V end was cut by 3 bases, the J end by 9 bases, with 22 bases between. Looked up from germline, CDR1 is SGHRS and CDR2 is YFSETQ. CDR3 size: 16 residues. The CDR3 DNA follows: TGCGCCAGCAGCTCTACACTAGCCGACCCTAACGCTGAGCAGTTCTTC. The encoded protein is CASSSTLADPNAEQFF.

The V call is TRBV29-1, the J call TRBJ2-5; D remains unclear. The CDR3 sequence is 12 residues long. Germline V lookup: CDR1 SQVTM, CDR2 ANQGSEA. V lost 4 bases and J 0 bases, leaving 6 bases between the germline ends. The CDR3 is CSVGAYQETQYF. CDR3 in DNA: TGCAGCGTTGGGGCCTACCAAGAGACCCAGTACTTC.

This chain joins TRBV10-3 and TRBJ2-2; D may be TRBD1 (6 bases). Germline CDR1 and CDR2: ENHRY and SYGVKD. CDR3 length: 12 residues. V was clipped by 9 bases and J by 5 bases, with 10 bases between them. CDR3 residues: CAITGPTGELFF. As DNA, the CDR3 is TGTGCCATAACAGGGCCAACCGGGGAGCTGTTTTTT.

The rearrangement joins TRBV4-1 to TRBJ2-7; D might be TRBD1 (6 bases). V was pared by 1 base and J by 7 bases, with 11 bases between. The CDR3 is 13 residues long. CDR1 and CDR2 from the germline V gene are MGHRA and YSYEKL. The CDR3 loop is CASSQVEGVEQYF. Here the CDR3 DNA reads TGCGCCAGCAGCCAAGTTGAGGGGGTGGAGCAGTACTTC.

On this clone: The same CDR3 arises from other DNA sequences in this sample as well. The chain uses TRBV24-1 and TRBJ1-1, with a tentative D call TRBD1 (5 bases). The CDR3 has 12 amino acids. Trimming removed 4 bases at V and 8 bases at J, with 10 bases between. The germline V gene has CDR1 KGHDR and CDR2 SFDVKD. The CDR3 protein is CATSETGGEAFF. DNA for the CDR3: TGTGCCACCAGTGAGACCGGGGGGGAAGCTTTCTTT.

This chain joins TRBV5-1 and TRBJ2-3; the match to TRBD2 covers 12 bases. Trimming took 4 bases from V and 3 from J; bases not matched to a gene: 6. The germline V gene encodes CDR1 SGHRS and CDR2 YFSETQ. The CDR3 is 16 residues long. In DNA form, the CDR3 reads TGCGCCAGCAGCCGCGAACTAGCGGGGGGAACAGATACGCAGTATTTT. Translated, it gives CASSRELAGGTDTQYF.

The CDR3 spells CASSLASTEAFF. In nucleotides, the CDR3 is TGCGCCAGCAGCTTAGCGTCGACTGAAGCTTTCTTT. The rearrangement uses TRBV5-1 and TRBJ1-1; D gene uncertain. V lost 2 bases, J lost 5 bases, and 7 bases lay in between. CDR1 SGHRS and CDR2 YFSETQ come from the germline V gene. The length of the CDR3 is 12 residues.

This rearrangement joins TRBV5-1 to TRBJ2-3; 9 bases line up with TRBD1. The germline V gene has CDR1 SGHRS and CDR2 YFSETQ. The CDR3 has 18 amino acids. The V segment lost 3 bases and the J segment 4 bases; nucleotides outside the gene matches: 15. This chain's CDR3 is CASSSSASGTGLPDTQYF. The DNA of the CDR3 is TGCGCCAGCAGCTCGAGCGCATCCGGGACAGGGCTGCCAGATACGCAGTATTTT.

The CDR3 nucleotides read TGTGCCAGCAGTTCTGGGGGCAGGAGCAATCAGCCCCAGCATTTT. The encoded protein is CASSSGGRSNQPQHF. The V call is TRBV27, the J call TRBJ1-5; tentative D call: TRBD1 (6 bases). CDR1 is MNHEY and CDR2 is SMNVEV in the germline V gene (reference sequence). The V gene lost 4 bases and the J gene lost 1 base, with 11 bases spanning the gap. CDR3 length equals 15 residues.

V and J are TRBV9 and TRBJ1-5; 8 bases are shared with TRBD1. The trim removed 0 bases at V and 2 bases at J, leaving 1 base unmatched. The CDR3 extends over 15 amino acids. Germline V gene data show CDR1 as SGDLS and CDR2 as YYNGEE. The CDR3 is CASSVGTGRNQPQHF. CDR3 coding DNA: TGTGCCAGCAGCGTAGGGACAGGGCGCAATCAGCCCCAGCATTTT.

This chain connects TRBV3-1 (or the pseudogene TRBV3-2) to TRBJ1-1; 7 bases agree with TRBD1. The CDR3 totals 14 residues. Per the germline V gene, CDR1 is LGHDT and CDR2 is YNNKEL (reference sequence). With 3 bases clipped from V and 5 bases from J, the junction kept 6 bases outside the gene matches. CDR3 protein: CASSQTGTVTEAFF. The CDR3 DNA sequence: TGTGCCAGCAGCCAGACAGGGACTGTTACTGAAGCTTTCTTT.

This chain uses TRBV18 with TRBJ1-1; possibly TRBD1 for D (5 bases). The germline V gene encodes CDR1 KGHSH and CDR2 LQKENI. The V end lost 5 bases, the J end lost 6 bases, and 16 bases lay between the germline ends. This CDR3 spans 14 amino acids. CDR3 loop: CASSSLGGSAEAFF. DNA for the CDR3: TGTGCCAGCTCATCCCTCGGGGGATCGGCTGAAGCTTTCTTT.

The CDR3 is CASSFPMGGGRTDTQYF. The CDR3 DNA follows: TGTGCCAGCAGCTTCCCAATGGGCGGGGGGCGCACAGATACGCAGTATTTT. The genes are TRBV7-8 and TRBJ2-3; 8 nucleotides line up with TRBD2. Unmatched junction bases numbered 9, after V lost 3 bases and J lost 1 base. The CDR3 sequence is 17 residues long. Looked up from germline, CDR1 is SGHVS and CDR2 is FQNEAQ.

Worth noting for this clone: The sample carries other DNA sequences with the same CDR3. The chain is built from TRBV9 and TRBJ2-5, with D perhaps TRBD1 (5 bases). CDR1 and CDR2 (germline): SGDLS, YYNGEE. CDR3 size: 14 residues. Trimming shortened V by 1 base and J by 1 base, and 8 bases separated the two germline ends. This chain's CDR3 is CASSVSGLQETQYF. The CDR3 DNA reads TGTGCCAGCAGCGTATCAGGGCTCCAAGAGACCCAGTACTTC.

The rearrangement uses TRBV12-3 or TRBV12-4 and TRBJ1-2; D uncertain. V lost 2 bases, J lost 1 base, and 5 bases lay in between. The CDR3 spans 13 residues. The CDR3 spells CASSLSDNYGYTF. CDR3 coding DNA: TGTGCCAGCAGTTTAAGCGATAACTATGGCTACACCTTC.

The chain recombines TRBV24-1 with TRBJ2-1; 15 bases match TRBD2. Germline-derived CDR1 and CDR2 are KGHDR and SFDVKD. Germline trimming cut 4 bases from V and 7 bases from J; bases unmatched to any gene: 7. The CDR3 covers 17 residues. This CDR3 is CATSDRTSGGGWNEQFF. CDR3 sequence (DNA): TGTGCCACCAGTGACCGGACTAGCGGGGGGGGGTGGAATGAGCAGTTCTTC.

J is TRBJ1-5 and V is TRBV7-9; maybe TRBD1 (6 bases). The CDR3 length is 16 residues. CDR1 and CDR2 (germline): SEHNR, FQNEAQ (reference sequence). Trimming removed 5 bases from V and 0 bases from J, with 14 bases in between. DNA for the CDR3: TGTGCCAGCAGCACAGGACAGCCCGGTAGCAATCAGCCCCAGCATTTT. Translation: CASSTGQPGSNQPQHF. Variable domain in full (rest from reference TRBV7-9 and TRBJ1-5): DTGVSQNPRHKITKRGQNVTFRCDPISEHNRLYWYRQTLGQGPEFLTYFQNEAQLEKSRLLSDRFSAERPKGSFSTLEIQRTEQGDSAMYLCASSTGQPGSNQPQHFGDGTRLSIL.

This clone appeared once. The rearrangement uses TRBV11-3 and TRBJ2-2, with D possibly TRBD1 on 6 matching bases. The length of the CDR3 is 16 residues. CDR1 is SGHNT, CDR2 YENEEA, per germline. Trimming shortened V by 4 bases and J by 0 bases, and 12 bases separated the two germline ends. Written as DNA, the CDR3 is TGTGCCAGCAGCTCACAAGGGGGAACGAACACCGGGGAGCTGTTTTTT. Translated: CASSSQGGTNTGELFF.